The 30 T cell receptor beta chains below come from one sample, sequenced in a study of blood T cell repertoires in COVID-19. The protocol was immunoSEQ multiplex PCR, while the TCRdb copy is restricted to in-frame clones and leaves out a portion. The data show about 12,000 clones, with roughly 76% seen just once and over 30% held by the top ten. The material sequenced was peripheral blood. The source is a human donor in a cohort sampled during active COVID-19.

Within the sample, this clone is medium-sized. The CDR3 DNA follows: TGTGCCTGGAGTCGGGGAGGGGTCTATGGCTACACCTTC. As protein: CAWSRGGVYGYTF. The chain carries TRBV30 and TRBJ1-2; D perhaps matches TRBD1 (5 bases). The CDR3 is 13 amino acids. V was clipped by 2 bases and J by 4 bases, with 11 bases between them. CDR1 and CDR2 (germline): GTSNPN, SVGIG (reference sequence). The complete variable domain, with remaining parts taken from reference TRBV30 and TRBJ1-2, reads SQTIHQWPATLVQPVGSPLSLECTVEGTSNPNLYWYRQAAGRGLQLLFYSVGIGQISSEVPQNLSASRPQDRQFILSSKKLLLSDSGFYLCAWSRGGVYGYTFGSGTRLTVV.

Only a few counts were recorded for this clone. The chain is built from TRBV4-1 and TRBJ2-2; D is unclear. CDR1 is MGHRA and CDR2 is YSYEKL in the germline V gene. The CDR3 consists of 12 residues. Trimming took 3 bases from V and 6 from J, leaving 5 bases between them. Here the CDR3 reads CASSHLSGELFF. The DNA of the CDR3 is TGCGCCAGCAGCCACCTCTCCGGGGAGCTGTTTTTT.

The V and J genes are TRBV5-1 and TRBJ1-1; 12 bases line up with TRBD1. V lost 2 bases and J lost 1; bases outside the gene matches: 3. Germline lookup yields CDR1 SGHRS and CDR2 YFSETQ. CDR3 length equals 16 residues. The CDR3 is CASSFPGQGANTEAFF. CDR3 sequence (DNA): TGCGCCAGCAGCTTCCCGGGACAGGGGGCGAACACTGAAGCTTTCTTT.

The V and J genes are TRBV7-9 and TRBJ1-2; 7 bases are a match to TRBD1. CDR3 length: 14 amino acids. The junction had 3 bases not matched to a gene; V was cut back by 1 base and J by 4 bases. Germline V gene lookup returns CDR1 SEHNR and CDR2 FQNEAQ (reference sequence). The CDR3 coding sequence is TGTGCCAGCAGCTTAGTTGGGACAGCCTATGGCTACACCTTC. Protein: CASSLVGTAYGYTF.

The chain combines TRBV9 with TRBJ2-1; 9 nucleotides align to TRBD2. The CDR3 has 15 amino acids. Unmatched junction bases numbered 5, after V lost 3 bases and J lost 4 bases. Germline CDR1 and CDR2: SGDLS and YYNGEE. CDR3 amino acids: CASSARLAVYNEQFF. The CDR3 coding sequence is TGTGCCAGCAGCGCCCGACTAGCGGTTTACAATGAGCAGTTCTTC.

The V call is TRBV13, the J call TRBJ2-1; 10 bases map to TRBD2. Germline-derived CDR1 and CDR2 are PRHDT and FYEKMQ (reference sequence). Trimming cost V 0 bases and J 1 base; bases outside gene matches: 3. The CDR3 has 17 amino acids. The CDR3 DNA reads TGTGCCAGCAGCTTAGGGGGACTAGCGATATCCTACAATGAGCAGTTCTTC. Its protein product is CASSLGGLAISYNEQFF. Variable domain in full (rest from reference TRBV13 and TRBJ2-1): AAGVIQSPRHLIKEKRETATLKCYPIPRHDTVYWYQQGPGQDPQFLISFYEKMQSDKGSIPDRFSAQQFSDYHSELNMSSLELGDSALYFCASSLGGLAISYNEQFFGPGTRLTVL.

The V gene is TRBV6-5, the J gene TRBJ2-3, with D perhaps TRBD1 (6 bases). Germline V gene sequence: CDR1 MNHEY, CDR2 SVGAGI. V lost 6 bases and J 0 bases, leaving 10 bases between the germline ends. CDR3 length: 14 residues. The CDR3 bases are TGTGCCAGCAGGAAGGGACACAGCACAGATACGCAGTATTTT. Amino acid sequence: CASRKGHSTDTQYF.

This chain connects TRBV3-1 (or the pseudogene TRBV3-2) to TRBJ2-5; 10 bases map to TRBD2. The CDR3 has 15 amino acids. After removal of 1 base from V and 5 bases from J, the junction contained 4 bases not matched to a gene. From germline, CDR1 is LGHDT and CDR2 YNNKEL (reference sequence). CDR3 region: CASSQGQTSGETQYF. In nucleotides, the CDR3 is TGTGCCAGCAGCCAAGGGCAGACTAGCGGGGAGACCCAGTACTTC.

This clone is labeled medium-sized. The J gene is TRBJ2-7, the V gene TRBV5-6, with D hard to call. The CDR3 has 13 residues. Deletions cut 1 base from V and 0 bases from J, with 5 bases between. Germline V gene data show CDR1 as SGHDT and CDR2 as YYEEEE. The CDR3 region has the DNA TGTGCCAGCAGCTTGACAGACTCCTACGAGCAGTACTTC. Translated, it gives CASSLTDSYEQYF.

The V gene is TRBV28, the J gene TRBJ1-3; no clear D gene. CDR1 is MDHEN and CDR2 is SYDVKM in the germline V gene. The V gene lost 5 bases and the J gene lost 0 bases, with 11 bases spanning the gap. This CDR3 comprises 15 residues. The chain's CDR3 is CASSPPFYSGNTIYF. The CDR3 DNA reads TGTGCCAGCAGTCCTCCGTTTTACTCTGGAAACACCATATATTTT.

The chain has TRBV30 and TRBJ1-5, with D possibly being TRBD1 (5 bases). Germline CDR1 reads GTSNPN; CDR2 reads SVGIG (reference sequence). V was cut by 1 base and J by 4 bases, with 14 bases left in between. The CDR3 is 15 amino acids. The CDR3: CAWSGGSGANQPQHF. In DNA, the CDR3 is TGTGCCTGGAGTGGTGGGAGCGGGGCAAATCAGCCCCAGCATTTT. Full variable domain (rest looked up from reference TRBV30 and TRBJ1-5): SQTIHQWPATLVQPVGSPLSLECTVEGTSNPNLYWYRQAAGRGLQLLFYSVGIGQISSEVPQNLSASRPQDRQFILSSKKLLLSDSGFYLCAWSGGSGANQPQHFGDGTRLSIL.

This chain links TRBV19 with TRBJ2-5, with 11 bases matching TRBD2. The CDR3 consists of 16 residues. V was pared by 4 bases and J by 6 bases, with 10 bases of the junction left unmatched. Germline values: CDR1 LNHDA, CDR2 SQIVND (reference sequence). Here the CDR3 reads CASSTLGTSGLKTQYF. CDR3 coding DNA: TGTGCCAGTAGTACCCTCGGGACTAGCGGATTAAAGACCCAGTACTTC.

A word on this clone: One junction end disagrees with the germline gene, perhaps due to a read error. The gene calls are TRBV4-2 and TRBJ2-5; TRBD2 matches at 7 bases. Germline CDR1 reads LGHNA; CDR2 reads YNFKEQ. This CDR3 is built from 16 residues. CDR3 sequence reads: CASGQGIQGGQETQYF. Here the CDR3 DNA reads TGTGCCAGCGGCCAAGGTATCCAGGGAGGGCAAGAGACCCAGTACTTC.

V and J are TRBV27 and TRBJ2-3, with TRBD2 matching 8 bases. J was trimmed by 7 bases and V by 3 bases; bases with no gene match: 9. Per the germline V gene, CDR1 is MNHEY and CDR2 is SMNVEV (reference sequence). The CDR3 is made up of 15 amino acids. The CDR3 bases are TGTGCCAGCAGTTTTTTAGGCGGGGGGCTTAATACGCAGTATTTT. It specifies CASSFLGGGLNTQYF.

In its sample, this clone was seen once. The chain combines TRBV27 with TRBJ1-1; D unresolved. The CDR3 length is 14 residues. Germline CDR1 reads MNHEY; CDR2 reads SMNVEV (reference sequence). V lost 3 bases and J lost 1, with 9 bases in between. The CDR3 loop reads CASSFSAGNTEAFF. The CDR3 DNA reads as TGTGCCAGCAGTTTCTCGGCAGGGAACACTGAAGCTTTCTTT.

This chain uses TRBV28 with TRBJ1-2, with TRBD1 matching over 9 bases. The CDR3 runs 15 residues. Looked up from germline, CDR1 is MDHEN and CDR2 is SYDVKM. With 5 bases clipped from V and 3 bases from J, the junction kept 7 bases outside the gene matches. The CDR3 loop is CASSPRDRADYGYTF. CDR3 DNA sequence: TGTGCCAGCAGTCCCCGGGACAGGGCGGACTATGGCTACACCTTC.

V gene TRBV2 combines with J gene TRBJ1-4; no reliable D call. Trimming pared 5 bases from V and 1 base from J, leaving 8 bases between. The CDR3 covers 14 residues. Germline V lookup: CDR1 SNHLY, CDR2 FYNNEI. CDR3 in amino acids: CASSTGITNEKLFF. CDR3 bases: TGTGCCAGCAGTACCGGGATAACTAATGAAAAACTGTTTTTT.

The chain uses TRBV6-6 and TRBJ2-1; a possible D gene is TRBD1 (5 bases). The CDR3 is made up of 13 amino acids. V gave up 6 bases and J gave up 8 bases, with 14 bases separating them. The germline CDR1 and CDR2 sequences are MNHNY and SVGAGI (reference sequence). CDR3 in amino acids: CASRGGRVDEQFF. In nucleotides, the CDR3 is TGTGCCAGCAGGGGTGGCAGGGTCGATGAGCAGTTCTTC.

This chain joins TRBV5-4 and TRBJ2-5; maybe TRBD2 (5 bases). This CDR3 is built from 14 residues. CDR1 and CDR2 (germline): SGHNT, YYREEE (reference sequence). V lost 6 bases, J lost 7 bases, and 19 bases lay in between. The CDR3 region is CASKLYRETGTQYF. The DNA of the CDR3 is TGTGCCAGCAAACTTTACCGGGAAACGGGGACCCAGTACTTC.

This chain links TRBV11-2 with TRBJ2-7; D remains ambiguous. The CDR3 is made up of 13 amino acids. The ends were cut back, 7 bases at V and 3 bases at J, with 13 bases in the middle. Per the germline V gene, CDR1 is SGHAT and CDR2 is FQNNGV. Here the CDR3 reads CASNHPPGYEQYF. Here the CDR3 DNA reads TGTGCCAGCAACCACCCACCGGGCTACGAGCAGTACTTC.

This sequence joins TRBV24-1 and TRBJ2-1, with TRBD1 matching 8 bases. The CDR3 is 16 amino acids. J gave up 5 bases and V 5 bases, and 10 bases lay outside the gene matches. Germline lookup yields CDR1 KGHDR and CDR2 SFDVKD. The CDR3 protein is CATSVQGQGAHNEQFF. The CDR3, as DNA: TGTGCCACCAGTGTCCAAGGGCAGGGGGCACACAATGAGCAGTTCTTC.

V is TRBV19 and J is TRBJ1-6, with D possibly TRBD1 on 5 matching bases. CDR1 and CDR2 from the germline V gene are LNHDA and SQIVND (reference sequence). The CDR3 has 15 residues. V lost 5 bases to trimming and J lost 8 bases, with 16 bases between them. The CDR3 DNA reads TGTGCCAGTAGTGCTAGCGGAGGGACGGATTCACCCCTCCACTTT. This translates into CASSASGGTDSPLHF.

This rearrangement joins TRBV15 to TRBJ1-4, with TRBD1 matching over 7 bases. Germline assignment: CDR1 LNHNV and CDR2 YYDKDF (reference sequence). The CDR3 is 14 residues long. Unmatched junction bases numbered 3, after V lost 2 bases and J lost 6 bases. The CDR3 is CATSRQGGDEKLFF. As DNA, the CDR3 is TGTGCCACCAGCAGACAGGGGGGCGATGAAAAACTGTTTTTT.

The chain is built from TRBV19 and TRBJ2-5; possible D gene TRBD2, 5 bases. Germline V gene sequence: CDR1 LNHDA, CDR2 SQIVND (reference sequence). V lost 7 bases and J lost 0, with 12 bases in between. The CDR3 spans 14 residues. The CDR3 here is CASKRNSNQETQYF. In nucleotides, the CDR3 is TGTGCCAGTAAGCGGAACAGCAACCAAGAGACCCAGTACTTC.

This chain links TRBV21-1 with TRBJ1-6; the table gives TRBD1 as D, unverified against the DNA. TRBV21-1 is flagged as a pseudogene. This CDR3 comprises 21 residues. CDR3 sequence reads: CASSKRRGETGAASQHSPLHF. CDR3 bases: TGTGCCAGCAGCAAAAGGCGGGGTGAGACAGGGGCCGCAAGTCAGCATTCACCCCTCCACTTT.

The rearrangement links TRBV19 to TRBJ2-3; the match to TRBD2 covers 9 bases. V dropped 5 bases and J dropped 6; count of bases not matched to a gene: 12. Germline loops: CDR1 LNHDA, CDR2 SQIVND (reference sequence). This CDR3 comprises 16 residues. The CDR3 sequence: CASSYLGAGGVDTQYF. CDR3 sequence (DNA): TGTGCCAGTAGTTACCTAGGGGCGGGAGGGGTGGATACGCAGTATTTT. The full variable domain, rest sourced from reference TRBV19 and TRBJ2-3, is DGGITQSPKYLFRKEGQNVTLSCEQNLNHDAMYWYRQDPGQGLRLIYYSQIVNDFQKGDIAEGYSVSREKKESFPLTVTSAQKNPTAFYLCASSYLGAGGVDTQYFGPGTRLTVL.

The chain recombines TRBV5-1 with TRBJ1-5; D is unclear. Germline values: CDR1 SGHRS, CDR2 YFSETQ. This CDR3 has 15 residues. The V gene lost 1 base and the J gene lost 6 bases, with 14 bases spanning the gap. CDR3 coding DNA: TGCGCCAGCAGCTTGACCCCGGGGAAAGGTCAGCCCCAGCATTTT. Amino acids: CASSLTPGKGQPQHF.

The chain is built from TRBV24-1 and TRBJ1-2; possibly TRBD1 for D (5 bases). The CDR3 spans 17 residues. V was cut by 4 bases and J by 5 bases, with 22 bases left in between. CDR1 is KGHDR and CDR2 is SFDVKD in the germline V gene. The CDR3 region has the DNA TGTGCCACCAGTGACCCAGACAGTCCGATGGGGATATATGGCTACACCTTC. Residues: CATSDPDSPMGIYGYTF.

This chain joins TRBV9 and TRBJ1-6, with D hard to call. CDR1 and CDR2 from the germline V gene are SGDLS and YYNGEE. V lost 8 bases to trimming and J lost 9 bases, with 21 bases between them. The CDR3 length is 15 residues. CDR3 DNA sequence: TGTGCCAGTGAGGGTCCCGGCCGTTATGGTTCACCCCTCCACTTT. This codes for CASEGPGRYGSPLHF.

This clone ranks as medium-sized. This chain links TRBV4-3 with TRBJ2-7; D is ambiguous. The CDR3 contains 16 residues. Trimming cost V 0 bases and J 1 base, with 13 bases left between them. Germline CDR1 and CDR2: LGHNA and YSLEER. CDR3 in DNA: TGCGCCAGCAGCCAAGATTGGGCTACCCTTTCCTACGAGCAGTACTTC. Amino acid sequence: CASSQDWATLSYEQYF.